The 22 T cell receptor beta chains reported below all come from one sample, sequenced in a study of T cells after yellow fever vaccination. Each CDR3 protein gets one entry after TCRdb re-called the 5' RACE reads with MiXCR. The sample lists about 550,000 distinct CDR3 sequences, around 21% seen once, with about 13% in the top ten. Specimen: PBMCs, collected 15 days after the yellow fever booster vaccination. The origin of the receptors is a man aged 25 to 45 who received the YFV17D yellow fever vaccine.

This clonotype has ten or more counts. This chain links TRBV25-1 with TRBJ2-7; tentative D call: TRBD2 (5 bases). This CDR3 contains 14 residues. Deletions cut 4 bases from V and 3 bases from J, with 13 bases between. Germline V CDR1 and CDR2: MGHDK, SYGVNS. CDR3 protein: CASSVGLGSYEQYF. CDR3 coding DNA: TGTGCCAGCAGTGTTGGACTGGGGAGCTACGAGCAGTACTTC.

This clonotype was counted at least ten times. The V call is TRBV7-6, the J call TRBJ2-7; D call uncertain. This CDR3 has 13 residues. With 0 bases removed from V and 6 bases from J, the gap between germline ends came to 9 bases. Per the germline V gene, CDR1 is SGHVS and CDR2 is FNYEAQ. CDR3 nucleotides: TGTGCCAGCAGCTTAGCTTCGGGCGGCGAGCAGTACTTC. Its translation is CASSLASGGEQYF.

CDR3 coding DNA: TGTGCCAGCAGCCAGCAGGGTCAAGATACGCAGTATTTT. It yields the protein CASSQQGQDTQYF. The chain joins TRBV3-1 to TRBJ2-3; tentatively, D is TRBD1 (5 bases). V was trimmed by 3 bases and J by 5 bases, leaving 9 bases between them. Germline V gene data show CDR1 as LGHDT and CDR2 as YNNKEL (reference sequence). The CDR3 runs 13 residues.

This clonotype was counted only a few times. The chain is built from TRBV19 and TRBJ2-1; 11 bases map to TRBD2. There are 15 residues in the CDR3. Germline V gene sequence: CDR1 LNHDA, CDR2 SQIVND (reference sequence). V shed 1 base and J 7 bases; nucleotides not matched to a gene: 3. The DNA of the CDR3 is TGTGCCAGTAGTATAGCGACTAGCGGGGCTAATGAGCAGTTCTTC. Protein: CASSIATSGANEQFF. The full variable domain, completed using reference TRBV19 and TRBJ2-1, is DGGITQSPKYLFRKEGQNVTLSCEQNLNHDAMYWYRQDPGQGLRLIYYSQIVNDFQKGDIAEGYSVSREKKESFPLTVTSAQKNPTAFYLCASSIATSGANEQFFGPGTRLTVL.

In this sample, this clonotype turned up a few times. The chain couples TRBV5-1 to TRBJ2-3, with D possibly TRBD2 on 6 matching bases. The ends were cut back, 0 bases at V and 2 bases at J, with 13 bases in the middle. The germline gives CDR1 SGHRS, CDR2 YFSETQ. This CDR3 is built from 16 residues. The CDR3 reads CASSLESAGYTDTQYF. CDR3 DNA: TGCGCCAGCAGCTTGGAGTCGGCGGGGTACACAGATACGCAGTATTTT.

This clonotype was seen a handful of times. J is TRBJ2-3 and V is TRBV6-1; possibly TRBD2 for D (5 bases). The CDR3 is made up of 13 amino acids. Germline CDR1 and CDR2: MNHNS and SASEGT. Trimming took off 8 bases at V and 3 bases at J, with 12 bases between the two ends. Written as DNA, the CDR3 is TGTGCCAGCGGGAGTTGGGCAACAGATACGCAGTATTTT. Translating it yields CASGSWATDTQYF.

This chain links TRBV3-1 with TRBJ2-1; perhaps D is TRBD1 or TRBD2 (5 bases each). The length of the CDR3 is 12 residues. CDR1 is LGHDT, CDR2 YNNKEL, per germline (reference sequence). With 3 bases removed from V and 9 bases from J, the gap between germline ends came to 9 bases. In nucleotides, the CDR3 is TGTGCCAGCAGCCAGGGGGTTGCTGAGCAGTTCTTC. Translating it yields CASSQGVAEQFF.

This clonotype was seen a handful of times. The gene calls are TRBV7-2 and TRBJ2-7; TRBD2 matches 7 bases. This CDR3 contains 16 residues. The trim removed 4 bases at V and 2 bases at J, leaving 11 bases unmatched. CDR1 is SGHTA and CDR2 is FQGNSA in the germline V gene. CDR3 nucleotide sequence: TGTGCCAGCAGCTCCCACCTAACTAGCGTGACCTACGAGCAGTACTTC. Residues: CASSSHLTSVTYEQYF.

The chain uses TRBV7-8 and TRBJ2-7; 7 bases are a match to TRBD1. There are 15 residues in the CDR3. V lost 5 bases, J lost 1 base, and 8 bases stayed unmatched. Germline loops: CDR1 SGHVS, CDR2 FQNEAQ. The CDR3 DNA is TGTGCCAGCAGCCATACCGGGACAGTTTCCTACGAGCAGTACTTC. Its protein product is CASSHTGTVSYEQYF.

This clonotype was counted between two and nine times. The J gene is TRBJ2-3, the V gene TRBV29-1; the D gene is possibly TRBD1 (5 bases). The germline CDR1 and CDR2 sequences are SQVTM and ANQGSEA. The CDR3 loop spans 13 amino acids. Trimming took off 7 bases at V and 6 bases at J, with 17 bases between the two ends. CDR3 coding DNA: TGCAGCGACCGAAGGGGCGAGCCGGATACGCAGTATTTT. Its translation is CSDRRGEPDTQYF.

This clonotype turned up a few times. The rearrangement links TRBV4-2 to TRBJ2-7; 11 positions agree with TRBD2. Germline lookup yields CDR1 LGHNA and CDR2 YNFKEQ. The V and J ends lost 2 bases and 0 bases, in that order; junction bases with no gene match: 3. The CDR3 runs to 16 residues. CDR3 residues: CASSQTSGSGSYEQYF. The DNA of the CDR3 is TGTGCCAGCAGCCAAACTAGCGGGAGTGGCTCCTACGAGCAGTACTTC.

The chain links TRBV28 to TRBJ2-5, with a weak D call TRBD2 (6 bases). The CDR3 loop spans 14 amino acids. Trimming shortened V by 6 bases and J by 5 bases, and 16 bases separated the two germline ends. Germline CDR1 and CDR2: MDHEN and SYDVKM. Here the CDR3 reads CASRTGSLGETQYF. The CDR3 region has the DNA TGTGCCAGCAGGACCGGGAGTCTTGGTGAGACCCAGTACTTC.

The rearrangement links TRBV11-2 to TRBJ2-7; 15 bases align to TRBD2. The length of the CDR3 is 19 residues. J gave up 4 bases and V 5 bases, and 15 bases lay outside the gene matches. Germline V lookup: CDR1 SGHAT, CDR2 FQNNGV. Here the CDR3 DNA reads TGTGCCAGCAGCACCGGACTAGCGGGAGGGCCAGGTTATCCTTACGAGCAGTACTTC. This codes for CASSTGLAGGPGYPYEQYF.

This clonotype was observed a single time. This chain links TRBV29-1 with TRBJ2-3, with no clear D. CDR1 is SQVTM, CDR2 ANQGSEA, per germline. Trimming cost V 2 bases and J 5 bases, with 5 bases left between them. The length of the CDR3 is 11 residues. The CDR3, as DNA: TGCAGCGTTGAACGGGTAGATACGCAGTATTTT. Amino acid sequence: CSVERVDTQYF.

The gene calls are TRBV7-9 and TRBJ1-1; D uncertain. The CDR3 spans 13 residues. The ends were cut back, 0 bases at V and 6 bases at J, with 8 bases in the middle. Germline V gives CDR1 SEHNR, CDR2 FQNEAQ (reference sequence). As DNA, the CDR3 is TGTGCCAGCAGCTTAGCGCGGGCATCTGAAGCTTTCTTT. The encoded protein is CASSLARASEAFF.

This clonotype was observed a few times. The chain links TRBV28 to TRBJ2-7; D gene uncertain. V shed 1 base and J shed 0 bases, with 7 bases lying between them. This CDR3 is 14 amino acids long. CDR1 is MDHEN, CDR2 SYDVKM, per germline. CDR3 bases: TGTGCCAGCAGTTTATTTGTGAGCTCCTACGAGCAGTACTTC. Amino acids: CASSLFVSSYEQYF.

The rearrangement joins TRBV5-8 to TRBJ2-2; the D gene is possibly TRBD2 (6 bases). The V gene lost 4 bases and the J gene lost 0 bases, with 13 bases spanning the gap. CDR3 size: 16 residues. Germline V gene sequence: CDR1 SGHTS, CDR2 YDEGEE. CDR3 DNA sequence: TGTGCCAGCAGCCCGGACTACCCGACGAACACCGGGGAGCTGTTTTTT. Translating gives CASSPDYPTNTGELFF.

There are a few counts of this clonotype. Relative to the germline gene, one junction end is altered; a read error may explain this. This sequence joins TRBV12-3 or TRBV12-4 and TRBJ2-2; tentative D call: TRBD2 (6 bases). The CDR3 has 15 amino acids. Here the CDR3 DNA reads TGTGCCAGCGGAAGTGGGCTAGCGAAGACCGGGGAGCTGTTTTTT. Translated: CASGSGLAKTGELFF.

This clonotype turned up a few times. CDR3 region: CASSQTSYEQYF. The CDR3, as DNA: TGTGCCAGCAGCCAGACCTCCTACGAGCAGTACTTC. The genes are TRBV3-1 and TRBJ2-7, with D unclear. The CDR3 length is 12 residues. V lost 3 bases to trimming and J lost 0 bases, with 3 bases between them. Per germline, CDR1 LGHDT and CDR2 YNNKEL (reference sequence).

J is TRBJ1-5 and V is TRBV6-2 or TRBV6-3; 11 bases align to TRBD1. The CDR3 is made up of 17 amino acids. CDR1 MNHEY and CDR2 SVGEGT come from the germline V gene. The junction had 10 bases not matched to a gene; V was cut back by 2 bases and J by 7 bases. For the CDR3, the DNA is TGTGCCAGCAGTTACCTCCCGGGACAGGGGGAGGAACAGCCCCAGCATTTT. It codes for CASSYLPGQGEEQPQHF.

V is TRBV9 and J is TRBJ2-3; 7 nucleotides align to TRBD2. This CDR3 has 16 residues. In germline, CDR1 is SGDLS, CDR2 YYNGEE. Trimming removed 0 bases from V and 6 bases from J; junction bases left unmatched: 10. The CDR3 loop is CASSVVSSGPADTQYF. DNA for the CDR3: TGTGCCAGCAGCGTAGTGAGTAGCGGGCCTGCGGATACGCAGTATTTT.

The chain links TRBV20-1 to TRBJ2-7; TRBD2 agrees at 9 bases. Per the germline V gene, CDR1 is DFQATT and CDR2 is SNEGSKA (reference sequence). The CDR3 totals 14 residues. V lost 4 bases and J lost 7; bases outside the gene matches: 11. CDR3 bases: TGCAGTGCTACCTCTAGCGGGGAGATCTGGGAGCAGTACTTC. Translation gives CSATSSGEIWEQYF.